At least ten counts were recorded for the clone carrying this T cell receptor (beta chain). Its antigen is as yet unknown. The sample originates from a study of human T cells and chemical hapten exposure. Study-wide background: Mainly, slight library volume differences in the pool made TCR yields vary. General observations from the study: High-frequency TCRs, those above 1 in 1000, stayed the same after DPC sensitization.

MiXCR, run by TCRdb on the 5' RACE reads, gives a single entry per CDR3 protein. Counted here are 150,000 or so distinct CDR3 sequences, roughly 4% occurring once; the ten biggest clones make up around 1.5%. The starting material, unfractionated whole blood, was used for total RNA extraction. The receptor's source is a female donor in good health.

The CDR3 loop reads CASSPTAGSGGNQPQHF. CDR3 sequence (DNA): TGTGCCAGCTCACCAACGGCAGGTTCAGGGGGCAATCAGCCCCAGCATTTT. This chain uses TRBV18 with TRBJ1-5; TRBD1 might be the D (6 bases). The ends were cut back, 2 bases at V and 2 bases at J, with 16 bases in the middle. The germline CDR1 and CDR2 sequences are KGHSH and LQKENI. CDR3 length: 17 amino acids.